These 17 T cell receptor beta chains were all obtained from the same sample, sequenced in a study of early T cells in non-severe SARS-CoV-2 infection (dated by TCRdb to the early 2020s). The library was built by means of 5' RACE. TCRdb shows the sequencer as NextSeq 500. TCRdb trimmed the raw reads at Q25, called clones with MiXCR and kept productive beta chains. When rows share a CDR3 protein, they turn into one entry using the most common DNA and genes. The sample records 70,000 or so distinct CDR3 sequences, 12% to 15% of which are singletons. The top ten constitute 11% to 15% of the sample. The sample was whole blood. All receptors derive from an adult who was a healthcare worker with PCR-confirmed SARS-CoV-2 infection or an uninfected control (not recorded which).

This clonotype came up many times. The chain carries TRBV15 and TRBJ2-7; tentatively, D is TRBD2 (5 bases). Germline V gene data show CDR1 as LNHNV and CDR2 as YYDKDF (reference sequence). The CDR3 loop spans 13 amino acids. V was pared by 0 bases and J by 6 bases, with 9 bases between. CDR3 bases: TGTGCCACCAGCAGAGATCGGGGTCCCGAGCAGTACTTC. Its translation: CATSRDRGPEQYF.

This clonotype has a count of ten or more. The rearrangement links TRBV7-3 to TRBJ2-1, with TRBD2 matching 10 bases. The CDR3 loop spans 15 amino acids. V shed 2 bases, J shed 8 bases, and the junction held 6 bases outside the gene matches. Per germline, CDR1 SGHTA and CDR2 FQGTGA. For the CDR3, the DNA is TGTGCCAGCAGCTTAGGGCTAGCGGGGGATTATGAGCAGTTCTTC. The encoded protein is CASSLGLAGDYEQFF.

In its sample, this clonotype was seen a few times. The CDR3 is CASFLDWYEQYF. The CDR3 nucleotides are TGTGCCAGCTTTTTGGACTGGTACGAGCAGTACTTC. The chain has TRBV2 and TRBJ2-7, with D possibly TRBD2 on 5 matching bases. Germline lookup yields CDR1 SNHLY and CDR2 FYNNEI. V lost 8 bases and J lost 4, with 12 bases in between. This CDR3 comprises 12 residues.

This clonotype was detected only a few times. V is TRBV3-1 and J is TRBJ2-5, with 11 bases identical to TRBD2. V shed 4 bases, J shed 3 bases, and the junction held 1 base outside the gene matches. The CDR3 runs to 14 residues. The germline CDR1 and CDR2 sequences are LGHDT and YNNKEL (reference sequence). The CDR3 DNA is TGTGCCAGCAGCCTAGCGGGGGGGGAAGAGACCCAGTACTTC. Amino acids: CASSLAGGEETQYF.

This clonotype has only a few counts. Germline and junction disagree at one end, which may indicate a read error. The chain joins TRBV6-2 or TRBV6-3 to TRBJ2-3; D might be TRBD1 or TRBD2, each matching 6 bases. The CDR3 spans 12 residues. Germline V CDR1 and CDR2: MNHEY, SVGEGT. In DNA, the CDR3 is TGTGTCAGCAGTTACGTTGGAGGGGGGCAGTATTTT. Its translation is CVSSYVGGGQYF.

This chain uses TRBV6-5 with TRBJ2-3; D is possibly TRBD1 (5 bases). The germline CDR1 and CDR2 sequences are MNHEY and SVGAGI. With 6 bases removed from V and 3 bases from J, the gap between germline ends came to 22 bases. The CDR3 sequence is 17 residues long. The CDR3 DNA is TGTGCCAGCAGCCCCTTAGCAGGGAAGTCGAGAACAGATACGCAGTATTTT. Amino acids: CASSPLAGKSRTDTQYF.

The J gene is TRBJ2-1, the V gene TRBV7-2; no firm D call. The V gene's germline CDR1 is SGHTA and CDR2 FQGNSA. The CDR3 sequence is 12 residues long. V gave up 1 base and J gave up 12 bases, with 10 bases separating them. This CDR3 is CASSLVVGTQFF. In DNA, the CDR3 is TGTGCCAGCAGCTTAGTGGTCGGCACGCAGTTCTTC.

This clonotype was detected only a few times. The chain is built from TRBV6-2 or TRBV6-3 and TRBJ2-5; no reliable D call. This CDR3 is 15 amino acids long. Trimming shortened V by 0 bases and J by 6 bases, and 14 bases separated the two germline ends. The germline V gene has CDR1 MNHEY and CDR2 SVGEGT. This chain's CDR3 is CASSYSAQVTKTQYF. Here the CDR3 DNA reads TGTGCCAGCAGTTACTCTGCGCAGGTCACCAAGACCCAGTACTTC.

A few counts support this clonotype. The rearrangement links TRBV4-2 to TRBJ2-6; 9 bases align to TRBD1. The V gene's germline CDR1 is LGHNA and CDR2 YNFKEQ. V was pared by 4 bases and J by 0 bases, with 13 bases of the junction left unmatched. The CDR3 is made up of 20 amino acids. CDR3 bases: TGTGCCAGCAGCCCCGAACCTCGGGGGACAGGGATCTCTGGGGCCAACGTCCTGACTTTC. Protein: CASSPEPRGTGISGANVLTF.

This clonotype was seen ten or more times. V is TRBV7-9 and J is TRBJ2-7; TRBD1 aligns across 7 bases. Trimming cost V 3 bases and J 6 bases; bases outside gene matches: 17. The CDR3 length is 17 residues. Per the germline V gene, CDR1 is SEHNR and CDR2 is FQNEAQ (reference sequence). CDR3 in amino acids: CASSFPTTGTALGEQYF. As DNA, the CDR3 is TGTGCCAGCAGCTTCCCGACAACCGGGACAGCATTAGGCGAGCAGTACTTC.

The CDR3 region has the DNA TGCGCCAGCAGCCAAGAAAGAGGGGAGGTAACAGATACGCAGTATTTT. It yields the protein CASSQERGEVTDTQYF. This chain links TRBV4-1 with TRBJ2-3; D is perhaps TRBD2 (6 bases). The CDR3 sequence is 16 residues long. Germline assignment: CDR1 MGHRA and CDR2 YSYEKL. Trimming cost V 0 bases and J 3 bases, with 13 bases left between them.

There are a few counts of this clonotype. The chain links TRBV3-1 to TRBJ1-2; no definite D call. The V end lost 1 base, the J end lost 6 bases, and 6 bases lay between the germline ends. Germline V lookup: CDR1 LGHDT, CDR2 YNNKEL (reference sequence). This CDR3 region has 12 residues. CDR3 region: CASSQGIHGYTF. For the CDR3, the DNA is TGTGCCAGCAGCCAAGGGATACATGGCTACACCTTC.

This chain links TRBV12-5 with TRBJ1-1; no reliable D call. Germline V gene sequence: CDR1 LGHNT, CDR2 FRNRAP. This CDR3 has 11 residues. Trimming cost V 5 bases and J 6 bases, with 7 bases left between them. The DNA of the CDR3 is TGTGCTAGTGGTCCGACGGCTGAAGCTTTCTTT. Its protein is CASGPTAEAFF.

This clonotype was recorded at least ten times. The CDR3 nucleotides read TGCAGCGTTGACGGCGGCTCTCCTAACTATGGCTACACCTTC. Its protein product is CSVDGGSPNYGYTF. This chain uses TRBV29-1 with TRBJ1-2; no clear D gene. The CDR3 is 14 residues long. CDR1 and CDR2 from the germline V gene are SQVTM and ANQGSEA. Trimming shortened V by 3 bases and J by 0 bases, and 11 bases separated the two germline ends.

V is TRBV28 and J is TRBJ1-5; tentative D call: TRBD1 (5 bases). The CDR3 spans 14 residues. The V gene lost 5 bases and the J gene lost 7 bases, with 15 bases spanning the gap. The V gene's germline CDR1 is MDHEN and CDR2 SYDVKM. CDR3 DNA: TGTGCCAGCAGTAAGTACAGGAGCGACCAGCCCCAGCATTTT. Translated: CASSKYRSDQPQHF.

The chain uses TRBV10-3 and TRBJ2-2; TRBD1 matches 7 bases. J lost 8 bases, V lost 8 bases, and 8 bases had no gene match. Germline assignment: CDR1 ENHRY and CDR2 SYGVKD. The CDR3 has 13 residues. CDR3 sequence: CAIGGQAGGELFF. In DNA, the CDR3 is TGTGCCATCGGTGGACAGGCTGGTGGGGAGCTGTTTTTT.

This clonotype was seen more than once but under ten times. The gene calls are TRBV2 and TRBJ1-2; D may be TRBD1 (5 bases). The V gene lost 0 bases and the J gene lost 6 bases, with 14 bases spanning the gap. Looked up from germline, CDR1 is SNHLY and CDR2 is FYNNEI. The CDR3 extends over 15 amino acids. The CDR3 protein is CASSEALPRGHGYTF. CDR3 nucleotide sequence: TGTGCCAGCAGTGAAGCGCTTCCAAGGGGTCATGGCTACACCTTC.